This T cell receptor (beta chain) was sequenced for a study of PD-L1 blockade in urothelial cancer. Study as a whole: Samples of blood were analyzed 3 weeks (second dose) and 6 weeks after treatment start. A median of approximately 140,000 T cells was found in the blood samples. Whole-study findings and limits: Pretreatment blood TCR clonality under the median forecast improved survival.

The table came from immunoSEQ multiplex PCR; TCRdb's copy has only in-frame clones and leaves some out. The sample yields roughly 20,000 clones, 89% seen once. This CDR3 region has 11 residues. Germline values: CDR1 SQVTM, CDR2 ANQGSEA. V lost 8 bases and J lost 8; bases outside the gene matches: 9. In regard to this clone: Its target is unknown.

Time point reported: pretreatment peripheral blood. Enrolled patients showed locally advanced or metastatic urothelial carcinoma. The material was PBMCs, obtained around atezolizumab (anti-PD-L1) treatment. This clonotype was obtained from a man aged 65 to 79 with urothelial cancer. The chain employs TRBV29-1 and TRBJ2-7; TRBD1 matches at 7 bases. The CDR3 protein is CSTGQESKQYF. DNA of the CDR3: TGCAGCACAGGACAGGAGAGCAAGCAGTACTTC.